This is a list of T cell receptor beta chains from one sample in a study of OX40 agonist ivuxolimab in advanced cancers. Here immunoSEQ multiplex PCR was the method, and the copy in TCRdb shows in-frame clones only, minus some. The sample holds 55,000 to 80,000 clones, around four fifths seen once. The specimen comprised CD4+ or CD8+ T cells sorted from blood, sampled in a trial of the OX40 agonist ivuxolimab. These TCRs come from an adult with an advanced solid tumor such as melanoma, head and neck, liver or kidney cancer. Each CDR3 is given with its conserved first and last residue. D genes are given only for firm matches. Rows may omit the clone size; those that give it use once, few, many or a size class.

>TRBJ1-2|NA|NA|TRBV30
TGTGCCTGGAGTGTACTTACAGGGAAAGGGGATGGCTACACCTTC
CAWSVLTGKGDGYTF
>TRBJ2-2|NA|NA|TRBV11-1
TGTGCCAGCAGCCGACAGGCGAAGAACACCGGGGAGCTGTTTTTT
CASSRQAKNTGELFF
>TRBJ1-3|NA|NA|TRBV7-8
TGTGCCAGCAGCTTAGGACTTACAGGTTGGGGAAACACCATATATTTT
CASSLGLTGWGNTIYF
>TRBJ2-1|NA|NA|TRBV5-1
TGCGCCAGCAGCCTCCTTGGGAGGACAAACAATGAGCAGTTCTTC
CASSLLGRTNNEQFF
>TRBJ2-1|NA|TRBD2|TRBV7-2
TGTGCCAGCAGCAAGTCACTAGCGGCTGAGCAGTTCTTC
CASSKSLAAEQFF
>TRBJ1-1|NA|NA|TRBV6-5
TGTGCCAGCAGTTACCGGGGCCCCATGAACACTGAAGCTTTCTTT
CASSYRGPMNTEAFF
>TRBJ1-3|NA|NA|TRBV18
TGTGCCAGCTCACCAGAGTCGGCTAAAGCTGGAAACACCATATATTTT
CASSPESAKAGNTIYF
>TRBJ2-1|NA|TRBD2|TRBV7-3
TGTGCCAGCAGCTCCCCTCGCGGGGGGGCCGTTGAGCAGTTCTTC
CASSSPRGGAVEQFF
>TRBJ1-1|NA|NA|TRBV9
TGTGCCAGCAGCGTAGCACCAAACACTGAAGCTTTCTTT
CASSVAPNTEAFF
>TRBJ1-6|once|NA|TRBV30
TGTGCCTGGCGGGGTCGGGATTCACCCCTCCACTTT
CAWRGRDSPLHF
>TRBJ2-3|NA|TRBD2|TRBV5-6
TGTGCCAGCAGCCGCCTACTAGCGGGAGGGGATACGCAGTATTTT
CASSRLLAGGDTQYF
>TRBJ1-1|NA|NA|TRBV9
TGTGCCAGCAGCGTCCAGACTGCTTTGAACACTGAAGCTTTCTTT
CASSVQTALNTEAFF
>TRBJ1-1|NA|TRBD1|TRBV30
TGTGCCTGGAGGGTAACAGGGGCCATTGAAGCTTTCTTT
CAWRVTGAIEAFF
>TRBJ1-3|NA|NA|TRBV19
TGTGCCAGTAGCAGACAGGTATCGGGAAACACCATATATTTT
CASSRQVSGNTIYF
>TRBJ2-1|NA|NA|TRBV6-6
TGTGCCAGCAGTTACTCCCGACTAGGATATGAGCAGTTCTTC
CASSYSRLGYEQFF
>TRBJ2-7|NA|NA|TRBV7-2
TGTGCCAGCAGCCCAAATTCCTACGAGCAGTACTTC
CASSPNSYEQYF
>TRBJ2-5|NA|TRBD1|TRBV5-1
TGCGCCAGCAGCTTGGACGGGGACAGGGGTCGGAGAGAGACCCAGTACTTC
CASSLDGDRGRRETQYF
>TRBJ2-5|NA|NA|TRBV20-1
TGCAGTGCGAAGTCATGGGGAACCCAGTACTTC
CSAKSWGTQYF
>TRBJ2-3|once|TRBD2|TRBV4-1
TGCGCCAGCACCGCGGGGGGGGGAGATACGCAGTATTTT
CASTAGGGDTQYF
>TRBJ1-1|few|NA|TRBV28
TGTGCCAGCAGCATGTCTCTTATCGCTTTCTTT
CASSMSLIAFF
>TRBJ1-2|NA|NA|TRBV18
TGTGCCAGCTCAGAGGACGCCGAGGGCTATGGCTACACCTTC
CASSEDAEGYGYTF
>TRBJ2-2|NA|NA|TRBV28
TGTGCCAGCGGGATCCTCTACACCGGGGAGCTGTTTTTT
CASGILYTGELFF
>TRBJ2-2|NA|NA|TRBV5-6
TGTGCCAGCAGCACCCGGAGGGTTGCTGACGGGGAGCTGTTTTTT
CASSTRRVADGELFF
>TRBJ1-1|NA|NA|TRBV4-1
TGCGCCAGCAGCCAGGAACGGTCGGGGATTGGCACTGAAGCTTTCTTT
CASSQERSGIGTEAFF
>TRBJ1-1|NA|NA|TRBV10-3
TGTGCCATCCGGGGAATGTGGCAGGGGAACACTGAAGCTTTCTTT
CAIRGMWQGNTEAFF
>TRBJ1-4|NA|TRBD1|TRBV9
TGTGCCAGCAGCGCCGGGACAGGGAGTGAAAAACTGTTTTTT
CASSAGTGSEKLFF
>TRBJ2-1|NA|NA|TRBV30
TGTGCCTGGAGTCAGGGGCTACAGCAGTTCTTC
CAWSQGLQQFF
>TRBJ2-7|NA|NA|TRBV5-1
TGCGCCAGCAGCTTGAGGCAGGGCAACTACGAGCAGTACTTC
CASSLRQGNYEQYF
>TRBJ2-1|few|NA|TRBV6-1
TGTGCCAGCAGTCCCGGACATCCTTCCTACAATGAGCAGTTCTTC
CASSPGHPSYNEQFF
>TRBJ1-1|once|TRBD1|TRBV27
TGTGCCAGCAGCCCCGCCTTTAAGGACAGGATTACTGAAGCTTTCTTT
CASSPAFKDRITEAFF
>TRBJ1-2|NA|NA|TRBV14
TGTGCCAGCAGCCCGCGTATAGGGTCCGGAGGCTACACCTTC
CASSPRIGSGGYTF
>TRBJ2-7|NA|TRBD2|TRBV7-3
TGTGCCAGCAGCCCGTCGGCGGGAGCCTACGAGCAGTACTTC
CASSPSAGAYEQYF
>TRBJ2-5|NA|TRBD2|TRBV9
TGTGCCAGCAGCGTTCTAGCGGGTGGAGAGACCCAGTACTTC
CASSVLAGGETQYF
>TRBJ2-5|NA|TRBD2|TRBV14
TGTGCCAGCAGGAAGACTAGCACCCAAGAGACCCAGTACTTC
CASRKTSTQETQYF
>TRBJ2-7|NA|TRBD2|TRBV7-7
TGTGCTAGCAGCCTGGGGGCTAGCGGGACTGGTGAGCAGTACTTC
CASSLGASGTGEQYF
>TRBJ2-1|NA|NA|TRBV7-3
TGTGCCAGCAGCTTAATTAGTGGTAATGAGCAGTTCTTC
CASSLISGNEQFF
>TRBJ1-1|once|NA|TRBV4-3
TGCGCCAGCAGCCAAGTTGGAGGGGGGCCTCGGGCTTTCTTT
CASSQVGGGPRAFF
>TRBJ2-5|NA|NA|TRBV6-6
TGTGCCAGCAGTTACGGCAGGGTCGAGACCCAGTACTTC
CASSYGRVETQYF
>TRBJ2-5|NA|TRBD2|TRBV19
TGTGCCAGTAGTCCGCGGACTAGCGGATCCCCCTTTTTGCAGACCCAGTACTTC
CASSPRTSGSPFLQTQYF
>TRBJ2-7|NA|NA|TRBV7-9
TGTGCCAGCAGCCCTCCCTCATCCGGGACCTACCGCGGCGAGCAGTACTTC
CASSPPSSGTYRGEQYF
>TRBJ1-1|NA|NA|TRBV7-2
TGTGCCAGCAGCTCGGAGGGGCTCTACACTGAAGCTTTCTTT
CASSSEGLYTEAFF
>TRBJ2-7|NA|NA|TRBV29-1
TGCAGCGCGGTAGCTGGGGCTACCTACGAGCAGTACTTC
CSAVAGATYEQYF
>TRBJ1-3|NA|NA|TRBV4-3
TGCGCCAGCAGCCAAGATAGGGACCCTGGAAACACCATATATTTT
CASSQDRDPGNTIYF
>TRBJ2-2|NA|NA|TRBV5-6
TGTGCCAGCAGCCGGGGAGGCACCGGGGAGCTGTTTTTT
CASSRGGTGELFF
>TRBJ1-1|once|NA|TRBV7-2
TGTGCCAGCAGCTTAGTCCGAGACACTGAAGCTTTCTTT
CASSLVRDTEAFF
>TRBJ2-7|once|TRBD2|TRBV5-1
TGCGCCAGCAGCTTGTTCGGGCCCCCGGGGGGTTCCTACGAGCAGTACTTC
CASSLFGPPGGSYEQYF
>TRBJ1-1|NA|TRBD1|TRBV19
TGTGCCAGTAGTCGCTCCGGGACAGGGAACACTGAAGCTTTCTTT
CASSRSGTGNTEAFF
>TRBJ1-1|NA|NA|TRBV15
TGTGCCACCAGCAGAGACTCCGGAAGGGTTAACACTGAAGCTTTCTTT
CATSRDSGRVNTEAFF
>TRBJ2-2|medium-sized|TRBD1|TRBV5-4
TGTGCCAGCAGCCTCGACAGGGGGCAGGACGGGGAGCTGTTTTTT
CASSLDRGQDGELFF
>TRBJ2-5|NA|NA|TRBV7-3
TGTGCCAGCAGCCAATCCACCCAAGAGACCCAGTACTTC
CASSQSTQETQYF
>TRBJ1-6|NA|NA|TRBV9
TGTGCCAGCAGCGGACGACAGAATTCACCCCTCCACTTT
CASSGRQNSPLHF
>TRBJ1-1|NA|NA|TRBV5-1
TGCGCCAGCAGCTTGACGGTGAACACTGAAGCTTTCTTT
CASSLTVNTEAFF
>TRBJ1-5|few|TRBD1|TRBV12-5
TGTGCTAGTGGCACAGGGACAGGGGGCAATCAGCCCCAGCATTTT
CASGTGTGGNQPQHF
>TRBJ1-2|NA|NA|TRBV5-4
TGTGCCAGCAGCTCGGCGGGAATCCCGGCTGGCTACACCTTC
CASSSAGIPAGYTF
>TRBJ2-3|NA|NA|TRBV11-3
TGTGCCAGCAGTTTCACAGGATCCGATACGCAGTATTTT
CASSFTGSDTQYF
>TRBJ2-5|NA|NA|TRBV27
TGTGCCAGCAGTCCCCTGTTAGACCGGGAGACCCAGTACTTC
CASSPLLDRETQYF
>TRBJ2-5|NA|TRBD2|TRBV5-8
TGTGCCAGCAGCAAAGGACTAGCGGGAGGAATAGAGACCCAGTACTTC
CASSKGLAGGIETQYF
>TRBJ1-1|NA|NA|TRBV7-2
TGTGCCAGCAGCTTAGAGCCAGGTTTGAACACTGAAGCTTTCTTT
CASSLEPGLNTEAFF
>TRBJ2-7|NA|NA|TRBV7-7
TGTGCCAGCAGCTTGCTCTCCGGGGCCTCCTACGAGCAGTACTTC
CASSLLSGASYEQYF
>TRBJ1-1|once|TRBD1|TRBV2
TGTGCCAGCCCGGGACAGGGGAACACTGAAGCTTTCTTT
CASPGQGNTEAFF